The clone carrying this TCR beta chain appeared many times. Antigen: not known. The data stem from a study of neurological immune-mediated disorders. The authors made cDNA by 5'RACE with 10-nucleotide random UMIs. The authors obtained over 160 million TCR-beta sequences from 15-18 subjects per sequencing run. TCRdb itself ran the 5' RACE reads through MiXCR, one entry per CDR3 protein. This table holds 35,000 to 50,000 distinct CDR3 sequences, about 2.3% found once. The CDR3 runs 18 residues. CDR1 is KGHSH and CDR2 is LQKENI in the germline V gene. Trimming cost V 1 base and J 1 base, with 17 bases left between them. General observations from the study: According to phylogenetic grouping, one related-CDR3 cluster, a possible signature, contained the repertoires of 18 of 34 multiple sclerosis patients.

The TCR was taken from a man aged 50 to 59 with multiple sclerosis. Sequencing was performed on PBMCs. V gene TRBV18 combines with J gene TRBJ2-1, with no clear D. CDR3 in DNA: TGTGCCAGCTCACCACTGCATGAAGCTGGATGGTCCTACAATGAGCAGTTCTTC. Residues: CASSPLHEAGWSYNEQFF. The whole variable domain, remainder taken from reference TRBV18 and TRBJ2-1, is NAGVMQNPRHLVRRRGQEARLRCSPMKGHSHVYWYRQLPEEGLKFMVYLQKENIIDESGMPKERFSAEFPKEGPSILRIQQVVRGDSAAYFCASSPLHEAGWSYNEQFFGPGTRLTVL.